These 26 T cell receptor beta chains share one sample of origin, sequenced in a study of early T cells in non-severe SARS-CoV-2 infection. TCRdb processed the 5' RACE reads anew with MiXCR; each CDR3 protein has one entry. The sample has tens of thousands of distinct CDR3 sequences; roughly a tenth are singletons. The sequencing sample was made of whole blood. These receptors were collected from an adult who was a healthcare worker with PCR-confirmed SARS-CoV-2 infection or an uninfected control (not recorded which).

Many counts were recorded for this clonotype. The chain has TRBV12-3 or TRBV12-4 and TRBJ1-1; perhaps TRBD1 as D (5 bases). The CDR3 has 15 residues. V was pared by 5 bases and J by 8 bases, with 21 bases between. CDR3 coding DNA: TGTGCCAGCAGTCCTTTGGGACGTTTGGGGGGAGAAGCTTTCTTT. Translation gives CASSPLGRLGGEAFF.

At least ten counts were recorded for this clonotype. The rearrangement joins TRBV10-2 to TRBJ1-2; D is undetermined. Trimming cost V 5 bases and J 4 bases, with 8 bases left between them. This CDR3 has 12 amino acids. In germline, CDR1 is WSHSY, CDR2 SAAADI. The CDR3 region has the DNA TGCGCCAGCAGTATGACTTTCTATGGCTACACCTTC. It translates to CASSMTFYGYTF.

This clonotype was detected many times. This sequence joins TRBV11-3 and TRBJ2-1; maybe TRBD2 (5 bases). CDR1 and CDR2 (germline): SGHNT, YENEEA. Trimming pared 5 bases from V and 3 bases from J, leaving 14 bases between. The CDR3 has 15 amino acids. CDR3: CASSLRAGFYNEQFF. For the CDR3, the DNA is TGTGCCAGCAGCCTAAGGGCGGGCTTCTACAATGAGCAGTTCTTC.

This clonotype occurred many times. The chain has TRBV11-2 and TRBJ2-2; a weak D match, TRBD1 (6 bases). Germline-derived CDR1 and CDR2 are SGHAT and FQNNGV. Trimming cost V 5 bases and J 4 bases, with 14 bases left between them. This CDR3 has 15 residues. CDR3 coding DNA: TGTGCCAGCAGCGTACTTAACAGGGTCACCGGGGAGCTGTTTTTT. This translates into CASSVLNRVTGELFF.

This clonotype was seen a few times. The chain recombines TRBV5-1 with TRBJ1-2; maybe TRBD1 (5 bases). The germline CDR1 and CDR2 sequences are SGHRS and YFSETQ. The CDR3 is 14 amino acids. Trimming took 7 bases from V and 0 from J, leaving 13 bases between them. The CDR3 reads CASGAEGTNYGYTF. CDR3 sequence (DNA): TGCGCCAGCGGGGCAGAGGGAACTAACTATGGCTACACCTTC.

This clonotype was counted ten times or more. J is TRBJ2-2 and V is TRBV9; a possible D gene is TRBD1 (5 bases). Germline loops: CDR1 SGDLS, CDR2 YYNGEE. Trimming shortened V by 3 bases and J by 0 bases, and 9 bases separated the two germline ends. The CDR3 is made up of 15 amino acids. The CDR3 DNA sequence: TGTGCCAGCAGCGCCCGGACAACGAACACCGGGGAGCTGTTTTTT. Translating it yields CASSARTTNTGELFF.

With regard to this clonotype: It may be a read error: a sequence one base away is much more abundant. The V gene is TRBV15, the J gene TRBJ2-1, with 10 bases identical to TRBD2. CDR3 length equals 17 residues. CDR1 and CDR2 (germline): LNHNV, YYDKDF (reference sequence). V shed 0 bases and J 7 bases; nucleotides not matched to a gene: 9. The CDR3 nucleotides are TGTGCCACCAGCAGAGATACTCCAGCGGGAGGGTGGAATGAGCAGTTCTTC. Its translation is CATSRDTPAGGWNEQFF.

The V gene is TRBV29-1, the J gene TRBJ1-5, with a weak D call TRBD1 (5 bases). V gave up 5 bases and J gave up 7 bases, with 18 bases separating them. Germline-derived CDR1 and CDR2 are SQVTM and ANQGSEA. CDR3 length equals 14 residues. This CDR3 reads CSVPLPGFGQPQHF. The CDR3 DNA reads TGCAGCGTTCCCTTACCAGGGTTCGGCCAGCCCCAGCATTTT.

This chain joins TRBV7-9 and TRBJ2-3, with a possible D match to TRBD1 (5 bases). There are 12 residues in the CDR3. Germline V gene data show CDR1 as SEHNR and CDR2 as FQNEAQ (reference sequence). Trimming shortened V by 11 bases and J by 4 bases, and 13 bases separated the two germline ends. CDR3: CAASGISDTQYF. The CDR3 nucleotides read TGTGCCGCCTCAGGGATCTCAGATACGCAGTATTTT.

This clonotype showed up many times. V and J are TRBV3-1 and TRBJ1-1; a possible D gene is TRBD1 (5 bases). The germline CDR1 and CDR2 sequences are LGHDT and YNNKEL (reference sequence). V was trimmed by 4 bases and J by 1 base, leaving 16 bases between them. The CDR3 has 16 amino acids. CDR3 region: CASSPVRGAGNTEAFF. CDR3 bases: TGTGCCAGCAGCCCTGTAAGAGGGGCCGGGAACACTGAAGCTTTCTTT.

The chain recombines TRBV24-1 with TRBJ1-5, with TRBD1 as a possible D gene (6 bases). The germline gives CDR1 KGHDR, CDR2 SFDVKD. The CDR3 has 14 residues. V lost 5 bases to trimming and J lost 0 bases, with 7 bases between them. CDR3 loop: CATSGGGSNQPQHF. CDR3 coding DNA: TGTGCCACCAGTGGAGGGGGTAGCAATCAGCCCCAGCATTTT.

On this clonotype itself: A junction end diverges from the germline sequence, so it may reflect a read error. The rearrangement links TRBV7-8 to TRBJ2-7; 15 positions agree with TRBD2. The last part of the DNA fits TRBJ2-1 better; the J call may be wrong. CDR3 length: 15 residues. CDR1 is SGHVS, CDR2 FQNEAQ, per germline. The CDR3 here is CTSSSGTSGRHEQFF. The CDR3 DNA reads as TGTACCAGCAGCTCGGGGACTAGCGGGAGGCACGAGCAGTTCTTC.

This clonotype qualifies as medium-sized (0.01 to 0.1%). The rearrangement links TRBV15 to TRBJ2-5, with 10 bases fitting TRBD2. In germline, CDR1 is LNHNV, CDR2 YYDKDF (reference sequence). CDR3 length: 15 residues. V dropped 4 bases and J dropped 5; count of bases not matched to a gene: 7. Written as DNA, the CDR3 is TGTGCCACCAGCACGGAACCTAGCGGGAGTGAGACCCAGTACTTC. Protein sequence: CATSTEPSGSETQYF.

The rearrangement joins TRBV12-3 or TRBV12-4 to TRBJ2-6, with a weak D call TRBD1 (6 bases). V was trimmed by 3 bases and J by 0 bases, leaving 12 bases between them. The CDR3 spans 17 residues. CDR3 sequence (DNA): TGTGCCAGCAGTTTGGACAGTGACAGCTCTGGGGCCAACGTCCTGACTTTC. This encodes CASSLDSDSSGANVLTF.

At least ten counts were recorded for this clonotype. The J gene is TRBJ2-7, the V gene TRBV7-2, with 10 bases aligning to TRBD2. CDR1 is SGHTA, CDR2 FQGNSA, per germline. The length of the CDR3 is 15 residues. V lost 5 bases, J lost 2 bases, and 6 bases stayed unmatched. In DNA form, the CDR3 reads TGTGCCAGCAGCCTCATAGCGGGAGGTACCTACGAGCAGTACTTC. Translating it yields CASSLIAGGTYEQYF.

This clonotype has at least ten counts. This chain's CDR3 is CASSYRGYEQYF. For the CDR3, the DNA is TGTGCCAGCAGTTACCGGGGATACGAGCAGTACTTC. The chain uses TRBV6-5 and TRBJ2-7; D might be TRBD2 (5 bases). V gave up 2 bases and J gave up 4 bases, with 6 bases separating them. The CDR3 is 12 residues long. CDR1 and CDR2 from the germline V gene are MNHEY and SVGAGI.

This CDR3 reads CSVEVGIQETQYF. The CDR3 region has the DNA TGCAGCGTTGAAGTCGGTATTCAAGAGACCCAGTACTTC. This rearrangement joins TRBV29-1 to TRBJ2-5, with D unresolved. Trimming took off 1 base at V and 2 bases at J, with 8 bases between the two ends. CDR1 and CDR2 (germline): SQVTM, ANQGSEA. The CDR3 runs 13 residues. Looking up the rest from reference TRBV29-1 and TRBJ2-5 gives the full variable domain: SAVISQKPSRDICQRGTSLTIQCQVDSQVTMMFWYRQQPGQSLTLIATANQGSEATYESGFVIDKFPISRPNLTFSTLTVSNMSPEDSSIYLCSVEVGIQETQYFGPGTRLLVL.

This clonotype was observed many times. The V call is TRBV7-2, the J call TRBJ2-5; D unresolved. Germline lookup yields CDR1 SGHTA and CDR2 FQGNSA. This CDR3 has 14 residues. Trimming cost V 5 bases and J 2 bases, with 12 bases left between them. CDR3 sequence (DNA): TGTGCCAGCAGCCGCAGTGGGTTACAAGAGACCCAGTACTTC. Translation gives CASSRSGLQETQYF.

The chain has TRBV29-1 and TRBJ2-5; either TRBD1 or TRBD2 may supply D (5 bases each). This CDR3 has 13 residues. The V end was cut by 7 bases, the J end by 4 bases, with 16 bases between. CDR1 and CDR2 from the germline V gene are SQVTM and ANQGSEA. CDR3 amino acids: CSARRDQGETQYF. CDR3 coding DNA: TGCAGCGCGCGCCGGGATCAGGGAGAGACCCAGTACTTC.

The rearrangement uses TRBV29-1 and TRBJ2-7; TRBD1 matches 8 bases. Per germline, CDR1 SQVTM and CDR2 ANQGSEA. CDR3 length: 13 residues. With 8 bases clipped from V and 7 bases from J, the junction kept 13 bases outside the gene matches. CDR3 in DNA: TGCAGCTCCACGGGACAGGTTCGTGGAGAGCAGTACTTC. The encoded protein is CSSTGQVRGEQYF.

The gene calls are TRBV12-3 or TRBV12-4 and TRBJ2-7; D is unclear. V was cut by 5 bases and J by 2 bases, with 4 bases left in between. This CDR3 comprises 11 residues. CDR3 DNA: TGTGCCAGCAGTGGTCCCTACGAGCAGTACTTC. Translating it yields CASSGPYEQYF.

The chain couples TRBV3-1 to TRBJ1-2, with a possible D match to TRBD1 (5 bases). The CDR3 runs 13 residues. CDR1 is LGHDT and CDR2 is YNNKEL in the germline V gene (reference sequence). V dropped 1 base and J dropped 5 bases, with 8 bases sitting between them. The CDR3, as DNA: TGTGCCAGCAGCCAAGGAGACAGTTATGGCTACACCTTC. It is translated as CASSQGDSYGYTF.

The table lists this clonotype with many counts. The rearrangement links TRBV11-3 to TRBJ2-1, with D tentatively TRBD2 (6 bases). This CDR3 spans 16 amino acids. V was trimmed by 5 bases and J by 8 bases, leaving 22 bases between them. Per germline, CDR1 SGHNT and CDR2 YENEEA. In DNA form, the CDR3 reads TGTGCCAGCAGCCCGGGATGGCGGGGAGAAAAAGATGAGCAGTTCTTC. Residues: CASSPGWRGEKDEQFF.

This clonotype has only a few counts. The chain joins TRBV12-3 or TRBV12-4 to TRBJ1-3; D perhaps matches TRBD1 (5 bases). Trimming stripped 7 bases from V and 0 bases from J, with 10 bases between. The CDR3 totals 14 residues. This chain's CDR3 is CASILQVSGNTIYF. CDR3 coding DNA: TGTGCCAGCATATTACAGGTCTCTGGAAACACCATATATTTT.

At least ten counts were recorded for this clonotype. The CDR3 DNA sequence: TGCAGTGCTATGGGACTAGCGGGAACAGATACGCAGTATTTT. Encoded protein: CSAMGLAGTDTQYF. The chain carries TRBV20-1 and TRBJ2-3, with TRBD2 matching 13 bases. CDR1 and CDR2 (germline): DFQATT, SNEGSKA (reference sequence). J gave up 3 bases and V 4 bases, and 1 base lay outside the gene matches. This CDR3 contains 14 residues.

There are many counts of this clonotype. The gene calls are TRBV2 and TRBJ2-7; weak D call: TRBD2 (5 bases). From germline, CDR1 is SNHLY and CDR2 FYNNEI. V lost 6 bases and J 1 base, leaving 13 bases between the germline ends. CDR3 length: 14 residues. This chain's CDR3 is CASRSGSTSYEQYF. The CDR3 DNA follows: TGTGCCAGCAGATCGGGATCCACTTCCTACGAGCAGTACTTC.